The 6 T cell receptor beta chains in this list originate from one sample, sequenced in a study of blood T cell repertoires in COVID-19. Profiling relied on immunoSEQ multiplex PCR, and the TCRdb table lists in-frame clones only, not all of them. The table shows about 200,000 clones, with around 79% occurring only once. The sequenced material came from peripheral blood. The receptors originated from a woman aged 40 to 55 with COVID-19, enrolled during active disease.

The rearrangement joins TRBV7-9 to TRBJ2-3; 7 bases match TRBD1. Germline V gene lookup returns CDR1 SEHNR and CDR2 FQNEAQ (reference sequence). This CDR3 comprises 15 residues. V shed 5 bases, J shed 2 bases, and the junction held 7 bases outside the gene matches. The CDR3 loop reads CASSPQGINTDTQYF. CDR3 bases: TGTGCCAGCAGCCCACAGGGGATTAACACAGATACGCAGTATTTT.

The chain is built from TRBV5-1 and TRBJ1-6; D perhaps matches TRBD1 (5 bases). In germline, CDR1 is SGHRS, CDR2 YFSETQ. The CDR3 has 19 residues. V lost 0 bases to trimming and J lost 0 bases, with 16 bases between them. CDR3 DNA: TGCGCCAGCAGCTTGGCCTTCGTGACAGACCACTCCTATAATTCACCCCTCCACTTT. Encoded protein: CASSLAFVTDHSYNSPLHF.

J is TRBJ2-1 and V is TRBV5-5; 10 nucleotides align to TRBD2. Germline V lookup: CDR1 SGHKS, CDR2 YYEKEE (reference sequence). This CDR3 has 15 residues. Trimming at V came to 2 bases and at J to 4 bases, leaving 3 bases not matched to a gene. The CDR3 nucleotides read TGTGCCAGCAGCTTACAGCGGGGGGGGTACAATGAGCAGTTCTTC. It translates to CASSLQRGGYNEQFF.

The chain has TRBV23-1 and TRBJ2-6, with D maybe TRBD2 (5 bases). TRBV23-1 counts as an open reading frame of uncertain function. The CDR3 loop spans 17 amino acids. Trimming removed 0 bases from V and 1 base from J, with 10 bases in between. The CDR3, as DNA: TGCGCCAGCAGTCAATCCTACGGAGGTTCTGGGGCCAACGTCCTGACTTTC. Residues: CASSQSYGGSGANVLTF.

Only one count was recorded for this clone. The chain has TRBV21-1 and TRBJ2-7; TRBD1, the table's D call, lacks a check against the DNA. TRBV21-1 is listed as a pseudogene. The CDR3 runs 17 residues. CDR3 in amino acids: CASSKKGGQDDFYEQYF. The DNA for the CDR3 is TGTGCCAGCAGCAAAAAGGGGGGACAGGACGACTTCTACGAGCAGTACTTC.

This clone has a single count. This chain joins TRBV6-1 and TRBJ1-1; D not resolved. Per the germline V gene, CDR1 is MNHNS and CDR2 is SASEGT. With 3 bases removed from V and 4 bases from J, the gap between germline ends came to 6 bases. The CDR3 covers 12 residues. CDR3 loop: CASSDHSTEAFF. CDR3 nucleotides: TGTGCCAGCAGTGACCATTCCACTGAAGCTTTCTTT.